This T cell receptor beta chain was recovered during a study of T-cell memory formation after mild COVID-19. Study findings and constraints: Pre-infection memory held some responding clones, suggesting pre-existing cross-reactive T cells responded. CD4+ contracting clones were found mainly in CM and EM, and CD8+ ones in EMRA.

As concerns this clonotype: Its antigen is as yet unknown.

Employing constant-segment primers, 5'RACE generated TCR alpha and TCR beta cDNA libraries bearing sample barcodes and UMIs. TCRdb analysed the 5' RACE reads with MiXCR anew, one entry per CDR3 protein. The table lists some 350,000 distinct CDR3 sequences, around 13% of them singletons. The germline V gene has CDR1 MNHNY and CDR2 SVGAGI (reference sequence). The CDR3 has 13 amino acids. The ends were cut back, 6 bases at V and 5 bases at J, with 11 bases in the middle. The chain couples TRBV6-6 to TRBJ1-5, with D unresolved. The sequencing sample was made of PBMCs or a T cell subset sorted from them (not recorded which). The sequence was obtained from a man aged 18 to 29 who had mild COVID-19 (a few samples of this study predate the infection). Cell type and time point are not known. This chain's CDR3 is CASRWGSDQPQHF. In nucleotides, the CDR3 is TGTGCCAGCAGATGGGGATCGGATCAGCCCCAGCATTTT.